Reported below is one T cell receptor beta chain. Its target is unknown. The CDR3 has 13 amino acids. Per the germline V gene, CDR1 is MNHEY and CDR2 is SVGAGI. Losses at the gene ends were 2 bases for V and 3 bases for J; bases not matched to a gene: 0. The sample originates from a study of beta chain features in type 1 diabetes. Study-level points and caveats: Small HLA sub-analyses could not settle whether HLA shapes TCRB rearrangement. Patients' naive, central memory and Treg TCRB repertoires seemed closer to one another than those of healthy donors. All four CD4+ subsets of Type 1 diabetes patients contained TCRB CDR3s that were moderately but significantly shorter. The study found fewer insertions and more deletions at VDJ junctions in type 1 diabetes patients.

Expressed TCRB transcripts were sequenced because the isolated RNA had all been reverse transcribed beforehand. The assay was immunoSEQ multiplex PCR, and TCRdb's table has in-frame clones only and misses some. The sample contains about 180,000 clones, approximately 8.4% of which appear only once. Each population that was sorted was more than 95% pure. Material for sequencing was central memory CD4+ T cells from blood. This receptor was identified in a man between 18 and 35 years old with type 1 diabetes. The rearrangement uses TRBV6-5 and TRBJ2-7; the match to TRBD2 covers 8 bases. CDR3 region: CASSYAGGYEQYF. In DNA, the CDR3 is TGTGCCAGCAGTTACGCGGGAGGCTACGAGCAGTACTTC.